These 18 T cell receptor beta chains came from one sample sequenced in a study of identical twins. MiXCR, applied by TCRdb to the 5' RACE reads, yields one record per CDR3 protein. The sample consists of about 450,000 distinct CDR3 sequences, around a sixth of them appearing once. The sample comprised naive T cells sorted from blood. The receptors derive from a middle-aged man in good health.

In its sample, this clonotype was seen a few times. The chain joins TRBV5-1 to TRBJ2-1; tentative D call: TRBD1 (6 bases). The germline V gene has CDR1 SGHRS and CDR2 YFSETQ. The CDR3 loop spans 16 amino acids. The germline V and J ends were trimmed by 4 bases and 0 bases, with 14 bases remaining between them. CDR3 nucleotide sequence: TGCGCCAGCAGCACCGAGACAGGACGCTCCTACAATGAGCAGTTCTTC. Protein product: CASSTETGRSYNEQFF.

This chain links TRBV4-3 with TRBJ2-2, with unresolved D. The CDR3 contains 13 residues. Deletions cut 3 bases from V and 7 bases from J, with 9 bases between. Germline CDR1 and CDR2: LGHNA and YSLEER. The CDR3 protein is CASSHPSFGELFF. The CDR3 nucleotides are TGCGCCAGCAGCCACCCCTCATTCGGGGAGCTGTTTTTT.

This clonotype was seen ten or more times. This chain joins TRBV19 and TRBJ2-1; 7 nucleotides agree with TRBD2. The V gene's germline CDR1 is LNHDA and CDR2 SQIVND (reference sequence). The CDR3 sequence is 14 residues long. Germline trimming cut 1 base from V and 9 bases from J; bases unmatched to any gene: 6. CDR3 region: CASSIVAGVGEQFF. For the CDR3, the DNA is TGTGCCAGTAGTATAGTGGCGGGAGTTGGTGAGCAGTTCTTC.

The chain joins TRBV20-1 to TRBJ2-3, with D possibly being TRBD2 (6 bases). V lost 3 bases to trimming and J lost 1 base, with 11 bases between them. Germline CDR1 is DFQATT and CDR2 is SNEGSKA (reference sequence). The CDR3 is 14 residues long. For the CDR3, the DNA is TGCAGTGCTAGGTGGAGGGTGGGCACAGATACGCAGTATTTT. Its protein is CSARWRVGTDTQYF.

The chain is built from TRBV19 and TRBJ1-5; no reliable D call. Deletions cut 10 bases from V and 7 bases from J, with 17 bases between. CDR3 length equals 13 residues. In germline, CDR1 is LNHDA, CDR2 SQIVND (reference sequence). CDR3 nucleotide sequence: TGTGCCACTCTAGCCCCCTCAGGCCAGCCCCAGCATTTT. It yields the protein CATLAPSGQPQHF.

This clonotype came up many times. CDR3 sequence reads: CASSLTAGGTGELFF. Here the CDR3 DNA reads TGTGCCAGCAGCTTAACAGCGGGGGGCACCGGGGAGCTGTTTTTT. The rearrangement links TRBV7-8 to TRBJ2-2; 9 bases are shared with TRBD2. The CDR3 length is 15 residues. Germline CDR1 is SGHVS and CDR2 is FQNEAQ. After removal of 2 bases from V and 4 bases from J, the junction contained 2 bases not matched to a gene.

This clonotype was observed many times. The chain employs TRBV20-1 and TRBJ2-1; the D is unclear. There are 14 residues in the CDR3. Trimming removed 6 bases at V and 5 bases at J, with 17 bases between. Germline values: CDR1 DFQATT, CDR2 SNEGSKA (reference sequence). CDR3 loop: CSAPLVYPDNEQFF. The CDR3, as DNA: TGCAGTGCCCCCCTGGTCTACCCCGACAATGAGCAGTTCTTC.

This clonotype was detected many times. The chain links TRBV20-1 to TRBJ1-4, with D perhaps TRBD1 (5 bases). Germline values: CDR1 DFQATT, CDR2 SNEGSKA (reference sequence). The ends were cut back, 4 bases at V and 0 bases at J, with 9 bases in the middle. The CDR3 spans 14 residues. The DNA of the CDR3 is TGCAGTGCTATGCAGGGAGCAACTAATGAAAAACTGTTTTTT. This encodes CSAMQGATNEKLFF.

This clonotype was recorded at least ten times. The rearrangement links TRBV20-1 to TRBJ2-7; 10 bases agree with TRBD2. Per the germline V gene, CDR1 is DFQATT and CDR2 is SNEGSKA (reference sequence). The CDR3 is 16 amino acids. The ends lost 0 bases at V and 3 bases at J; junction bases unmatched: 8. The CDR3 DNA reads as TGCAGTGCTAGAGAATACGAGCGGGAGGGCTTCTACGAGCAGTACTTC. It yields the protein CSAREYEREGFYEQYF.

This clonotype has a handful of counts. The chain links TRBV20-1 to TRBJ2-7; 7 nucleotides line up with TRBD1. Germline-derived CDR1 and CDR2 are DFQATT and SNEGSKA (reference sequence). V was clipped by 6 bases and J by 3 bases; unmatched bases: 14. This CDR3 has 15 amino acids. The DNA of the CDR3 is TGCAGTGCCAAGGACAGGAAAGTTATTTTCTACGAGCAGTACTTC. Translating gives CSAKDRKVIFYEQYF.

This clonotype was detected ten times or more. The chain links TRBV12-3 or TRBV12-4 to TRBJ2-7, with D perhaps matching TRBD1 or TRBD2 (5 bases each). The CDR3 length is 12 residues. V lost 6 bases to trimming and J lost 7 bases, with 13 bases between them. CDR3 region: CASSSGAREQYF. DNA for the CDR3: TGTGCCAGCAGCTCCGGGGCGAGGGAGCAGTACTTC.

This clonotype was recorded many times. This chain joins TRBV20-1 and TRBJ2-7, with no clear D. CDR1 is DFQATT, CDR2 SNEGSKA, per germline (reference sequence). Trimming cost V 3 bases and J 1 base, with 13 bases left between them. This CDR3 is 14 amino acids long. The CDR3: CSASISQISYEQYF. The CDR3 DNA is TGCAGTGCTAGTATATCACAGATTTCCTACGAGCAGTACTTC.

This clonotype was picked up a small number of times. The V gene is TRBV12-3 or TRBV12-4, the J gene TRBJ2-3, with unresolved D. V was clipped by 0 bases and J by 4 bases, with 5 bases between them. The CDR3 covers 13 residues. The CDR3 nucleotides are TGTGCCAGCAGTTTAGCTACAGCAGATACGCAGTATTTT. Its protein product is CASSLATADTQYF.

Only a few counts were recorded for this clonotype. The J gene is TRBJ2-1, the V gene TRBV7-9; D remains unclear. The CDR3 has 15 amino acids. Germline-derived CDR1 and CDR2 are SEHNR and FQNEAQ (reference sequence). V was pared by 1 base and J by 3 bases, with 10 bases between. In DNA, the CDR3 is TGTGCCAGCAGCTTAGTCTTGGGGATCTACAATGAGCAGTTCTTC. This sequence encodes CASSLVLGIYNEQFF.

This clonotype was found many times. This rearrangement joins TRBV6-4 to TRBJ2-1, with 12 bases that match TRBD2. This CDR3 is 15 amino acids long. Germline V lookup: CDR1 MRHNA, CDR2 SNTAGT. J was trimmed by 3 bases and V by 3 bases; bases with no gene match: 0. The CDR3 reads CASSEGLAGYNEQFF. CDR3 sequence (DNA): TGTGCCAGCAGTGAGGGACTAGCGGGCTACAATGAGCAGTTCTTC.

This clonotype was counted ten times or more. The V gene is TRBV6-2 or TRBV6-3, the J gene TRBJ2-1, with a tentative D call TRBD1 (7 bases). Germline-derived CDR1 and CDR2 are MNHEY and SVGEGT. The V end lost 6 bases, the J end lost 9 bases, and 15 bases lay between the germline ends. This CDR3 has 13 amino acids. The CDR3 coding sequence is TGTGCCAGCAGGAATAGACAGGGAGGTGAGCAGTTCTTC. Protein sequence: CASRNRQGGEQFF.

This clonotype was observed many times. The V call is TRBV10-2, the J call TRBJ1-6, with no clear D. From germline, CDR1 is WSHSY and CDR2 SAAADI. V dropped 4 bases and J dropped 6 bases, with 19 bases sitting between them. The length of the CDR3 is 17 residues. The CDR3 coding sequence is TGCGCCAGCAGTGGCAATAGAGTCGTGTCGGGTAATTCACCCCTCCACTTT. Translation gives CASSGNRVVSGNSPLHF.

The chain employs TRBV6-1 and TRBJ2-7; 9 bases align to TRBD1. Looked up from germline, CDR1 is MNHNS and CDR2 is SASEGT. The V segment lost 3 bases and the J segment 7 bases; nucleotides outside the gene matches: 7. There are 14 residues in the CDR3. The CDR3 loop is CASSEDRGSREQYF. The DNA of the CDR3 is TGTGCCAGCAGTGAGGACAGGGGTTCGAGGGAGCAGTACTTC.